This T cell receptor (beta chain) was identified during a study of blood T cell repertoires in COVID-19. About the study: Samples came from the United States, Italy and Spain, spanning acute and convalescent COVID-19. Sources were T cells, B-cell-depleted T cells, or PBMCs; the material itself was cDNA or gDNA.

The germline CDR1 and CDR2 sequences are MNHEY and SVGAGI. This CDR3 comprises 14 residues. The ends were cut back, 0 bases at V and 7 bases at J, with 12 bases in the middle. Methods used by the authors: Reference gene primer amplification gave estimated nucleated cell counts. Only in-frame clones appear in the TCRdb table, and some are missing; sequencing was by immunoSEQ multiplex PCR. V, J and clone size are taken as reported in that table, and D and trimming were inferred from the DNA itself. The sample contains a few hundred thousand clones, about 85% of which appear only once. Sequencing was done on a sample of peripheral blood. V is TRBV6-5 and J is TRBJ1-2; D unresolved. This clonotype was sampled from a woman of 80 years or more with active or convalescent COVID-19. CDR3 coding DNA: TGTGCCAGCAGTTACTCGATGGTCCTCGGTGGCTACACCTTC. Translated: CASSYSMVLGGYTF.